The 28 T cell receptor beta chains given below trace back to one sample, sequenced in a study of cytomegalovirus exposure and HLA in healthy donors. The PCR was carried out with 60 Vbeta primers and 13 Jbeta primers. Sequencing used immunoSEQ multiplex PCR; TCRdb keeps in-frame clones, though not all of them. This table holds about 150,000 clones, approximately 70% found once. The sample taken for sequencing was PBMCs. These receptors were collected from a woman in her sixties or seventies in good health and CMV-seropositive.

Regarding this clone: In the same sample, other DNA sequences code for this CDR3. V gene TRBV2 combines with J gene TRBJ2-3, with TRBD1 matching 7 bases. The CDR3 extends over 15 amino acids. After removal of 6 bases from V and 0 bases from J, the junction contained 6 bases not matched to a gene. Germline V gives CDR1 SNHLY, CDR2 FYNNEI. In DNA form, the CDR3 reads TGTGCCAGCAGCGAGGGGGACAGCAGCACAGATACGCAGTATTTT. This codes for CASSEGDSSTDTQYF.

The chain uses TRBV2 and TRBJ2-3; 11 nucleotides match TRBD2. Trimming at V came to 4 bases and at J to 4 bases, leaving 10 bases not matched to a gene. CDR1 is SNHLY, CDR2 FYNNEI, per germline. The CDR3 is made up of 17 amino acids. CDR3 protein: CASSAGSGRGRADTQYF. In DNA form, the CDR3 reads TGTGCCAGCAGTGCTGGTAGCGGGAGGGGGAGGGCAGATACGCAGTATTTT.

This rearrangement joins TRBV7-3 to TRBJ2-1; TRBD2 agrees at 9 bases. The CDR3 runs to 17 residues. Germline CDR1 is SGHTA and CDR2 is FQGTGA. With V trimmed by 2 bases and J by 3 bases, 8 bases remained unmatched. The CDR3 loop is CASSLETGTSSYNEQFF. Here the CDR3 DNA reads TGTGCCAGCAGCTTAGAAACCGGGACTAGCAGCTACAATGAGCAGTTCTTC.

This chain links TRBV29-1 with TRBJ1-2; TRBD1 matches 7 bases. This CDR3 is 13 amino acids long. CDR1 and CDR2 from the germline V gene are SQVTM and ANQGSEA. The junction had 2 bases not matched to a gene; V was cut back by 0 bases and J by 4 bases. CDR3 amino acids: CSVEDHRGYGYTF. For the CDR3, the DNA is TGCAGCGTTGAAGATCACAGGGGCTATGGCTACACCTTC.

This rearrangement joins TRBV19 to TRBJ1-1, with TRBD1 matching over 9 bases. V lost 3 bases, J lost 1 base, and 3 bases stayed unmatched. The germline CDR1 and CDR2 sequences are LNHDA and SQIVND (reference sequence). The CDR3 runs 15 residues. The CDR3 region is CASSMTGGQNTEAFF. CDR3 coding DNA: TGTGCCAGTAGTATGACAGGGGGGCAGAACACTGAAGCTTTCTTT.

This clone was detected a few times. The chain is built from TRBV15 and TRBJ2-1; weak D call: TRBD1 (6 bases). This CDR3 has 16 residues. Germline V gene lookup returns CDR1 LNHNV and CDR2 YYDKDF (reference sequence). Trimming took off 3 bases at V and 2 bases at J, with 14 bases between the two ends. The CDR3 region is CATSSLRDKPYNEQFF. The DNA for the CDR3 is TGTGCCACCAGCAGTTTACGGGACAAACCCTACAATGAGCAGTTCTTC.

The genes are TRBV7-6 and TRBJ2-1; no firm D call. The CDR3 spans 12 residues. V lost 4 bases and J lost 4, with 5 bases in between. The germline V gene encodes CDR1 SGHVS and CDR2 FNYEAQ. The CDR3, as DNA: TGTGCCAGCAGCTGGCAATACAATGAGCAGTTCTTC. Translated, it gives CASSWQYNEQFF.

The chain carries TRBV13 and TRBJ1-2; D may be TRBD1 (6 bases). Germline CDR1 is PRHDT and CDR2 is FYEKMQ (reference sequence). V lost 0 bases to trimming and J lost 7 bases, with 9 bases between them. CDR3 size: 13 residues. The CDR3 loop is CASSLGGASGYTF. CDR3 in DNA: TGTGCCAGCAGCTTAGGGGGGGCGAGTGGCTACACCTTC.

For this clone: Other DNA sequences in the sample encode the same CDR3. The chain uses TRBV28 and TRBJ1-1; D might be TRBD1 (5 bases). This CDR3 region has 13 residues. The germline gives CDR1 MDHEN, CDR2 SYDVKM. V was clipped by 7 bases and J by 1 base, with 10 bases between them. This CDR3 reads CASTLDRNTEAFF. For the CDR3, the DNA is TGTGCCAGCACTCTCGACAGGAACACTGAAGCTTTCTTT.

As concerns this clone: This sample also contains other DNA sequences that code for the same CDR3. The chain employs TRBV6-5 and TRBJ1-5, with TRBD1 identical over 11 bases. Germline CDR1 MNHEY, CDR2 SVGAGI. The V gene end was trimmed by 10 bases and the J gene end by 4 bases; junction bases not matched to a gene: 3. The CDR3 extends over 13 amino acids. The CDR3 reads CATGTGGNQPQHF. For the CDR3, the DNA is TGTGCCACGGGGACAGGGGGGAATCAGCCCCAGCATTTT.

The chain is built from TRBV30 and TRBJ2-7; possibly TRBD2 for D (6 bases). Germline lookup yields CDR1 GTSNPN and CDR2 SVGIG (reference sequence). The germline V and J ends were trimmed by 5 bases and 7 bases, with 18 bases remaining between them. The CDR3 sequence is 13 residues long. CDR3 in DNA: TGTGCCTGGGGCGGGACTCGTGTTTGGGAGCAGTACTTC. It is translated as CAWGGTRVWEQYF.

The chain uses TRBV5-1 and TRBJ1-4; tentative D call: TRBD1 (5 bases). CDR1 SGHRS and CDR2 YFSETQ come from the germline V gene. CDR3 size: 15 residues. The germline V and J ends were trimmed by 0 bases and 3 bases, with 9 bases remaining between them. The DNA of the CDR3 is TGCGCCAGCAGCTTGGCGGGGGGTCCTAATGAAAAACTGTTTTTT. This translates into CASSLAGGPNEKLFF.

The rearrangement uses TRBV7-3 and TRBJ1-1, with D unresolved. CDR3 length equals 14 residues. Trimming cost V 0 bases and J 5 bases, with 10 bases left between them. Looked up from germline, CDR1 is SGHTA and CDR2 is FQGTGA. Here the CDR3 reads CASSLTAVRTEAFF. The CDR3 DNA reads as TGTGCCAGCAGCTTAACAGCAGTGCGGACTGAAGCTTTCTTT.

V is TRBV11-3 and J is TRBJ2-7, with 8 bases identical to TRBD1. CDR1 and CDR2 (germline): SGHNT, YENEEA. The CDR3 length is 14 residues. V gave up 3 bases and J gave up 2 bases; unmatched junction bases: 3. The CDR3 DNA is TGTGCCAGCAGCTTTAGGGACAGGCCCTACGAGCAGTACTTC. It yields the protein CASSFRDRPYEQYF.

DNA of the CDR3: TGCGCCAGCAGCTTGGAGCGGGTGCCTAGCACAGATACGCAGTATTTT. Translation: CASSLERVPSTDTQYF. The chain carries TRBV5-1 and TRBJ2-3, with D possibly matching TRBD2 (6 bases). The CDR3 is 16 amino acids. Per germline, CDR1 SGHRS and CDR2 YFSETQ. V was pared by 0 bases and J by 0 bases, with 11 bases between. The full variable domain, in which reference TRBV5-1 and TRBJ2-3 provide the parts outside the CDR3, is KAGVTQTPRYLIKTRGQQVTLSCSPISGHRSVSWYQQTPGQGLQFLFEYFSETQRNKGNFPGRFSGRQFSNSRSEMNVSTLELGDSALYLCASSLERVPSTDTQYFGPGTRLTVL.

The J gene is TRBJ1-1, the V gene TRBV10-3; tentative D call: TRBD1 (6 bases). The CDR3 extends over 16 amino acids. CDR1 ENHRY and CDR2 SYGVKD come from the germline V gene. Trimming cost V 4 bases and J 4 bases, with 19 bases left between them. CDR3 sequence reads: CAISAAPGGLGTEAFF. The CDR3 nucleotides are TGTGCCATCAGTGCTGCACCGGGGGGGCTCGGCACTGAAGCTTTCTTT.

This clone was detected only a few times. The rearrangement uses TRBV5-1 and TRBJ1-1; D unclear. CDR1 SGHRS and CDR2 YFSETQ come from the germline V gene. This CDR3 region has 14 residues. V was shortened by 1 base and J by 1 base, with 8 bases between the two germline ends. In DNA, the CDR3 is TGCGCCAGCAGCTTGCAAAGAGGGAACACTGAAGCTTTCTTT. It translates to CASSLQRGNTEAFF. The full variable domain, rest sourced from reference TRBV5-1 and TRBJ1-1, is KAGVTQTPRYLIKTRGQQVTLSCSPISGHRSVSWYQQTPGQGLQFLFEYFSETQRNKGNFPGRFSGRQFSNSRSEMNVSTLELGDSALYLCASSLQRGNTEAFFGQGTRLTVV.

The V gene is TRBV29-1, the J gene TRBJ2-7; TRBD2 matches 14 bases. Germline CDR1 reads SQVTM; CDR2 reads ANQGSEA. V lost 6 bases, J lost 3 bases, and 7 bases stayed unmatched. The CDR3 is 15 amino acids. The CDR3 region has the DNA TGCAGCGTGGCGGGACTAGCGGGAGTCTACTACGAGCAGTACTTC. It encodes CSVAGLAGVYYEQYF.

This CDR3 is CASSKGLAGGPEQYF. The CDR3 DNA sequence: TGTGCCAGCAGTAAAGGACTAGCGGGAGGCCCCGAGCAGTACTTC. The chain links TRBV6-6 to TRBJ2-7; the match to TRBD2 covers 14 bases. Trimming at V came to 5 bases and at J to 6 bases, leaving 6 bases not matched to a gene. The CDR3 covers 15 residues. Germline assignment: CDR1 MNHNY and CDR2 SVGAGI (reference sequence).

This rearrangement joins TRBV18 to TRBJ2-5; D perhaps matches TRBD2 (5 bases). Germline CDR1 is KGHSH and CDR2 is LQKENI. Trimming cost V 3 bases and J 5 bases, with 13 bases left between them. The length of the CDR3 is 14 residues. The CDR3 nucleotides read TGTGCCAGCTCACCGCCGGGGAGTCTCGAGACCCAGTACTTC. This codes for CASSPPGSLETQYF.

This clone has just a few counts. This chain connects TRBV7-8 to TRBJ2-2, with 9 bases aligning to TRBD2. J lost 3 bases, V lost 2 bases, and 1 base had no gene match. This CDR3 spans 15 amino acids. Per germline, CDR1 SGHVS and CDR2 FQNEAQ. CDR3 in amino acids: CASSLLAGYTGELFF. The CDR3 nucleotides read TGTGCCAGCAGCTTACTAGCGGGATACACCGGGGAGCTGTTTTTT.

The chain uses TRBV28 and TRBJ2-5; the D gene is possibly TRBD2 (5 bases). CDR1 is MDHEN, CDR2 SYDVKM, per germline. The CDR3 runs to 13 residues. The V end was cut by 4 bases, the J end by 5 bases, with 11 bases between. CDR3 region: CASSSRRGETQYF. The CDR3 region has the DNA TGTGCCAGCAGTTCCCGAAGAGGGGAGACCCAGTACTTC.

This CDR3 is CASHKGQELSGANVLTF. CDR3 DNA sequence: TGTGCCAGCCATAAGGGACAGGAACTCTCTGGGGCCAACGTCCTGACTTTC. The chain couples TRBV27 to TRBJ2-6; 8 bases agree with TRBD1. The CDR3 has 17 amino acids. The V segment lost 8 bases and the J segment 0 bases; nucleotides outside the gene matches: 9. Germline V gene sequence: CDR1 MNHEY, CDR2 SMNVEV (reference sequence).

The rearrangement links TRBV10-3 to TRBJ2-3; TRBD1 matches 9 bases. This CDR3 is built from 16 residues. V was pared by 4 bases and J by 4 bases, with 9 bases of the junction left unmatched. CDR1 is ENHRY, CDR2 SYGVKD, per germline. The CDR3 spells CAISATGGASPDTQYF. CDR3 sequence (DNA): TGTGCCATCAGTGCCACAGGGGGCGCTTCGCCAGATACGCAGTATTTT.

CDR3 sequence reads: CASSPTGDHYGYTF. In DNA, the CDR3 is TGTGCCAGCAGCCCTACAGGGGATCACTATGGCTACACCTTC. The chain couples TRBV9 to TRBJ1-2; 7 positions match TRBD1. Germline CDR1 and CDR2: SGDLS and YYNGEE. The CDR3 is 14 residues long. V lost 4 bases, J lost 3 bases, and 6 bases stayed unmatched.

The J gene is TRBJ1-4, the V gene TRBV5-4; 8 nucleotides line up with TRBD1. CDR3 size: 16 residues. J was trimmed by 6 bases and V by 4 bases; bases with no gene match: 11. Germline assignment: CDR1 SGHNT and CDR2 YYREEE (reference sequence). The DNA for the CDR3 is TGTGCCAGCAGCGCCGGGCAAGTGACAGGGGATGAAAAACTGTTTTTT. Its translation: CASSAGQVTGDEKLFF.

The genes are TRBV19 and TRBJ1-2, with 8 bases aligning to TRBD1. The CDR3 loop spans 13 amino acids. V shed 4 bases, J shed 4 bases, and the junction held 2 bases outside the gene matches. Germline V gives CDR1 LNHDA, CDR2 SQIVND (reference sequence). The CDR3 loop reads CASSRTGIYGYTF. CDR3 bases: TGTGCCAGTAGTAGGACAGGGATCTATGGCTACACCTTC.

The V call is TRBV5-4, the J call TRBJ1-1; unclear D gene. V was pared by 0 bases and J by 4 bases, with 7 bases between. The germline V gene has CDR1 SGHNT and CDR2 YYREEE (reference sequence). This CDR3 comprises 13 residues. CDR3 amino acids: CASSLDSGTEAFF. The CDR3 DNA is TGTGCCAGCAGCTTGGATTCCGGCACTGAAGCTTTCTTT. The full variable domain, completed using reference TRBV5-4 and TRBJ1-1, is ETGVTQSPTHLIKTRGQQVTLRCSSQSGHNTVSWYQQALGQGPQFIFQYYREEENGRGNFPPRFSGLQFPNYSSELNVNALELDDSALYLCASSLDSGTEAFFGQGTRLTVV.